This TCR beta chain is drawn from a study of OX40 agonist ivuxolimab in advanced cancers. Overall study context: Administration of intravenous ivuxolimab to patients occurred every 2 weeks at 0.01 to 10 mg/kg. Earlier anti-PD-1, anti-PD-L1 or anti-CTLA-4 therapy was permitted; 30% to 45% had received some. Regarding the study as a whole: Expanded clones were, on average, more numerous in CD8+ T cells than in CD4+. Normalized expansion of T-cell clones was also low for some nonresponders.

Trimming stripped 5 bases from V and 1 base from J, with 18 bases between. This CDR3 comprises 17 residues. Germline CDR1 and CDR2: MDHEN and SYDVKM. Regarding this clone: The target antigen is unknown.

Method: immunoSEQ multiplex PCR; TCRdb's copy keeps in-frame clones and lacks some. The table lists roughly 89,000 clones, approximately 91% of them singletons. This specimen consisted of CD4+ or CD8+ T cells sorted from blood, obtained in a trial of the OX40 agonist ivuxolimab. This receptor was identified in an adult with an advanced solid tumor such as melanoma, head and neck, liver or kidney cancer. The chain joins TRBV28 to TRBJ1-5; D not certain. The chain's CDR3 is CASSSRAGLTSNQPQHF. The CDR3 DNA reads TGTGCCAGCAGTAGCCGCGCGGGCCTTACAAGCAATCAGCCCCAGCATTTT.